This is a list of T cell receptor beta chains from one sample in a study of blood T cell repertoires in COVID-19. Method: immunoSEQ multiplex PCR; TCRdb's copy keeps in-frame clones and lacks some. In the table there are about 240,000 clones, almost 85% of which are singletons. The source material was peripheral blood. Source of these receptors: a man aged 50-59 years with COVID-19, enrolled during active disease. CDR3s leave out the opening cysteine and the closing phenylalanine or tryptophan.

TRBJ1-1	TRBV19	ASSMGANTEAF
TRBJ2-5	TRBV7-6	ASSYQGLAHQETQY
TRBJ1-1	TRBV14	ASSPSLTGFGTEAF
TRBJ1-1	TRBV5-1	ASSFEGASYTEAF
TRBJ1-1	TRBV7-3	ASSLTEFTEAF
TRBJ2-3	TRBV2	ASSGGHSSTDTQY
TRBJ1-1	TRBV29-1	SVGIRGYMNTEAF
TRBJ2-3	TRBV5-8	ASRSTSGGSDTQY
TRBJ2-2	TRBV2	ASSYRVANTGELF
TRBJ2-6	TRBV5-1	ASSPAEANVLT
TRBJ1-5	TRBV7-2	ASSLRSNQPQH
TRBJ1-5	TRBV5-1	ASSTFGQKDQPQH
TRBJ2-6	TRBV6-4	ASSATTVSGANVLT
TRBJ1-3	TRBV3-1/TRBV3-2	ASSQDPTGSGNTIY
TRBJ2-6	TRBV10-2	ASSESTRSAGANVLT
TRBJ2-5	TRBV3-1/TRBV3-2	ASSQAPAGGPLKKTQY
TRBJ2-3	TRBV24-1	ATSEPTSGGADTQY
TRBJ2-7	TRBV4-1	ASSQDPPGTIPYEQY
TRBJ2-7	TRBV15	ATSTKTGAYEQY
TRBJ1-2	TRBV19	ASSLGDRGSYGYT
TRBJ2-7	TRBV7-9	ASSLAGTSGGSYEQY
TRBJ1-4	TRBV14	ASSQVPSKLF
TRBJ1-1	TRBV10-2	ASKVRQGGTEAF
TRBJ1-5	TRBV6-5	ASSHRGNQPQH
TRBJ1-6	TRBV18	ASSPATGGSASPLH
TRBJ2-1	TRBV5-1	ASSLEGSGSYNEQF
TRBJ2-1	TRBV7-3	ASSRSGGQEPLKSSYNEQF
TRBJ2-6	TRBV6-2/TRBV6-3	ASSKFGTYNVSSGANVLT
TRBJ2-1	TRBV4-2	ASSQDGTSGSDEQF
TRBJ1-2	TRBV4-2	ASSQEVLKGYGYT
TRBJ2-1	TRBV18	ASSTATLAGNEQF
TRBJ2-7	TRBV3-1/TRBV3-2	ASSLRTGGYEQY
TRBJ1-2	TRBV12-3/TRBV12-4	ASSLVRGYGYT
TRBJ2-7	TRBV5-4	ASSNPDRGYEQY
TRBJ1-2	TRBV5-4	ASSYGGQAYGYT
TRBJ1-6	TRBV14	ASSQRPPTDSVNSPLH
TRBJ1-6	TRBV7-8	ASSSTNRYPLH
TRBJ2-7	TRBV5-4	ASSEQGSDEQY
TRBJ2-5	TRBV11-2	ASSPFSGLAEKETQY
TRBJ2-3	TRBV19	ASSNQGGSSTDTQY
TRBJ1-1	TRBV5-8	ASSFQQGANPMNTEAF
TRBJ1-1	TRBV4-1	ASSPRQGNTEAF
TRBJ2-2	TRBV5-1	ASSPPVTLNTGELF
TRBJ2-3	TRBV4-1	ASSQVRGNTDTQY
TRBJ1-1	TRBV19	ASSIYGRANTEAF
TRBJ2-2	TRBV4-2	ASSLSEVAGELF
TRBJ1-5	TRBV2	ASSRTGGGNQPQH
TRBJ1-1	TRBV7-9	ASSSRMGVNTEAF
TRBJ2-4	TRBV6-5	ASSYSGPKNIQY
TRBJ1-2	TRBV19	ASSDETGLGYT
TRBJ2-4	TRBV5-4	ASSFNDIQY
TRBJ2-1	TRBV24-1	ATSARRGTGVNEQF
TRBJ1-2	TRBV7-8	ASSLDPDRGVGYT
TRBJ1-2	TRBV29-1	SVDGGASGGYT